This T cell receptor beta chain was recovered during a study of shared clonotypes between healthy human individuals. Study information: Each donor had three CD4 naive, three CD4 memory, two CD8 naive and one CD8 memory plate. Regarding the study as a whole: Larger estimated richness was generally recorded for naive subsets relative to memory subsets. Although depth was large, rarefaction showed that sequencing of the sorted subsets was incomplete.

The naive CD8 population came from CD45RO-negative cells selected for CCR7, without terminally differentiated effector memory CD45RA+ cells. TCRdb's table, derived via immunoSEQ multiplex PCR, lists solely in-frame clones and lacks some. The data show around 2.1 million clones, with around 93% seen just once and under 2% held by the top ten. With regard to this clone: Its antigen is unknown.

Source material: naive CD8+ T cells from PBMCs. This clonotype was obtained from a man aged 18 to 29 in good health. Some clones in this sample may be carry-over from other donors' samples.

Here the CDR3 reads CASSVWAGLGTDTQYF. CDR3 bases: TGTGCCAGCAGCGTCTGGGCAGGGTTGGGCACAGATACGCAGTATTTT. This chain links TRBV9 with TRBJ2-3, with D possibly matching TRBD1 (5 bases). The V gene lost 2 bases and the J gene lost 1 base, with 14 bases spanning the gap. Germline V gene sequence: CDR1 SGDLS, CDR2 YYNGEE. The CDR3 extends over 16 amino acids.